This TCR beta chain is drawn from a study of CD8+CD57+ T cells in acquired aplastic anemia. Study results and caveats: A set of around 30 CD8+ CDR3 sequences was shared between patients and controls, and these sequences appeared highly expressed in patients. No significant patient-versus-control difference appeared in CD8+ Simpson's diversity.

Profiling that covered TCR beta VDJ and CDR3 relied on genomic DNA as its template. TCRdb reanalysed the reads using MiXCR and keeps one entry per CDR3 protein. The sample shows about 200,000 distinct CDR3 sequences, 60% to 80% of them seen only once. Points on this clonotype: Antigen unknown.

Selection for sequencing was limited to patients who had shown CD8+CD57+ cell expansion by flow cytometry. Sequencing was carried out using sorted CD4+, CD8+, or CD8+CD57+ T cells (not recorded which) from PBMCs. The sequence was obtained from a human donor with aplastic anemia.

The CDR3 DNA is TGTGCCACCAGCAGCTCCAGGTCGGGACAGGTGGGCGAGCAGTACTTC. Amino acid sequence: CATSSSRSGQVGEQYF. V usage is TRBV15 and J usage is TRBJ2-7; TRBD1 aligns across 8 bases. Germline loops: CDR1 LNHNV, CDR2 YYDKDF (reference sequence). Germline trimming cut 3 bases from V and 6 bases from J; bases unmatched to any gene: 13. The CDR3 extends over 16 amino acids. Complete variable domain (other parts from reference TRBV15 and TRBJ2-7): DAMVIQNPRYQVTQFGKPVTLSCSQTLNHNVMYWYQQKSSQAPKLLFHYYDKDFNNEADTPDNFQSRRPNTSFCFLDIRSPGLGDTAMYLCATSSSRSGQVGEQYFGPGTRLTVT.